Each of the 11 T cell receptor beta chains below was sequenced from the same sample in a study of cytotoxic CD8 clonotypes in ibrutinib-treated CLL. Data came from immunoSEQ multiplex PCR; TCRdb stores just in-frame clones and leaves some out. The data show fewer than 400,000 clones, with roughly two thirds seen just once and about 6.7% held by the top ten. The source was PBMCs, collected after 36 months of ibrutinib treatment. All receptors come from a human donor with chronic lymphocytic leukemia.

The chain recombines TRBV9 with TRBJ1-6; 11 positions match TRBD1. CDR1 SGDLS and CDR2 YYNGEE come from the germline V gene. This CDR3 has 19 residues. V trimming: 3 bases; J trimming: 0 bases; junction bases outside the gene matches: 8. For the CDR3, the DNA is TGTGCCAGCAGCGGACGGACAGGGGGCCGAAGCTCCTATAATTCACCCCTCCACTTT. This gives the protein CASSGRTGGRSSYNSPLHF.

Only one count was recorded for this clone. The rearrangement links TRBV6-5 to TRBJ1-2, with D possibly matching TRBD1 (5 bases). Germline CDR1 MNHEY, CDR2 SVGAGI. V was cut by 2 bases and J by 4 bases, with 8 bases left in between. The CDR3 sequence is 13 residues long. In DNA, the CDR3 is TGTGCCAGCAGTTACGGGGGTGGCTATGGCTACACCTTC. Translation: CASSYGGGYGYTF.

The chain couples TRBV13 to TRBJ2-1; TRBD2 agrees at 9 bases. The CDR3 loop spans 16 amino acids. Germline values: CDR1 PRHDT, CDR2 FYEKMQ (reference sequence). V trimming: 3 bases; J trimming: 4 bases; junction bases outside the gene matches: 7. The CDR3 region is CASSFSGRIYYNEQFF. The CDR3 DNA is TGTGCCAGCAGCTTTAGCGGGAGAATATATTACAATGAGCAGTTCTTC.

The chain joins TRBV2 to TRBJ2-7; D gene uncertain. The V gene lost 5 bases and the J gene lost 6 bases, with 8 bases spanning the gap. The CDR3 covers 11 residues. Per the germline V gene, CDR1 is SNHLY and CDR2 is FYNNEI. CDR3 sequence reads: CASSTRAEQYF. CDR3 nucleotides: TGTGCCAGCAGTACCAGAGCCGAGCAGTACTTC.

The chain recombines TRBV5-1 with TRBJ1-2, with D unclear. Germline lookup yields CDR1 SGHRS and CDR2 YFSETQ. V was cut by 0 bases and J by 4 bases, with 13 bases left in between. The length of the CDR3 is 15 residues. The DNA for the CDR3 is TGCGCCAGCAGCTTGGACGGCCGGAGCGGCTATGGCTACACCTTC. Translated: CASSLDGRSGYGYTF.

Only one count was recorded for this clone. Written as DNA, the CDR3 is TGTGCCACCAGCAGGCAGTGGGGACAGATCAAAGAGACCCAGTACTTC. This codes for CATSRQWGQIKETQYF. The V call is TRBV15, the J call TRBJ2-5; TRBD1 matches 7 bases. The CDR3 is 16 amino acids. Germline values: CDR1 LNHNV, CDR2 YYDKDF (reference sequence). Trimming cost V 3 bases and J 3 bases; bases outside gene matches: 10. Full variable domain (remainder filled in from reference TRBV15 and TRBJ2-5): DAMVIQNPRYQVTQFGKPVTLSCSQTLNHNVMYWYQQKSSQAPKLLFHYYDKDFNNEADTPDNFQSRRPNTSFCFLDIRSPGLGDTAMYLCATSRQWGQIKETQYFGPGTRLLVL.

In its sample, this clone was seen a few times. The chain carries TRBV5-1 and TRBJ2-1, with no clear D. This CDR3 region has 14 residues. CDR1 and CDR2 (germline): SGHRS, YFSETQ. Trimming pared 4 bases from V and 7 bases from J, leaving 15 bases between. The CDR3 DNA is TGCGCCAGCAGCCAAACGCCGACCCAGAATGAGCAGTTCTTC. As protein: CASSQTPTQNEQFF.

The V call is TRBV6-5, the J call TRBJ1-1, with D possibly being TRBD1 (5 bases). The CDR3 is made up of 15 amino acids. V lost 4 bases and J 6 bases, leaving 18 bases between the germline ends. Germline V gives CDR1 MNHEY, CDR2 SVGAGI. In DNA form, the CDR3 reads TGTGCCAGCAGTTCAACGGGGCAGGGTCCGGCTGAAGCTTTCTTT. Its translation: CASSSTGQGPAEAFF.

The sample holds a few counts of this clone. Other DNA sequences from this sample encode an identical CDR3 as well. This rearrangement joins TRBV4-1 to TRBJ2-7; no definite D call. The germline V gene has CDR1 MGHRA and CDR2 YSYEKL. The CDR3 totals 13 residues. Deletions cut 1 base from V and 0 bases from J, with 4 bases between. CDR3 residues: CASSQGSSYEQYF. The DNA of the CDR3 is TGCGCCAGCAGCCAAGGAAGCTCCTACGAGCAGTACTTC.

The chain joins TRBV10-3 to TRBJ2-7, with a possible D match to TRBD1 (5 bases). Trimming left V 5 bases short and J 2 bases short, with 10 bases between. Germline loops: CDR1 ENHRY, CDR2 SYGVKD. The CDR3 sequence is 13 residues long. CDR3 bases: TGTGCCATCAGTCTCGGACAAACCTACGAGCAGTACTTC. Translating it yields CAISLGQTYEQYF.

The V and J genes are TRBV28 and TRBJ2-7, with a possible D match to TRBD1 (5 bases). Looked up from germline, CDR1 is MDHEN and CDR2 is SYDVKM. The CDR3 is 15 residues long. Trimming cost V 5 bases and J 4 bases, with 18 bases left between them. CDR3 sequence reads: CASSSRDFGRYEQYF. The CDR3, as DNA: TGTGCCAGCAGTAGCAGGGATTTCGGTAGATACGAGCAGTACTTC.